Listed here are 14 T cell receptor beta chains from one sample, sequenced in a study of blood T cell repertoires in COVID-19. The repertoire was sequenced with immunoSEQ multiplex PCR; TCRdb's copy has only in-frame clones and lacks some. The sample includes over 95,000 clones, about 87% of them seen just once. Input material: peripheral blood. Receptors were obtained from a woman in her fifties or sixties with acute or convalescent COVID-19.

CDR3 amino acids: CASSPRQSEGYTF. CDR3 DNA: TGTGCCAGCAGTCCCCGACAGTCTGAAGGCTACACCTTC. The rearrangement links TRBV28 to TRBJ1-2; D may be TRBD1 (5 bases). This CDR3 is 13 amino acids long. V was trimmed by 5 bases and J by 8 bases, leaving 15 bases between them. Germline V gives CDR1 MDHEN, CDR2 SYDVKM.

The chain is built from TRBV3-1 (or the pseudogene TRBV3-2) and TRBJ1-4; D is undetermined. CDR1 and CDR2 from the germline V gene are LGHDT and YNNKEL (reference sequence). The CDR3 loop spans 14 amino acids. Trimming left V 5 bases short and J 2 bases short, with 9 bases between. CDR3 protein: CASSSGSTNEKLFF. In nucleotides, the CDR3 is TGTGCCAGCAGCTCCGGGAGCACTAATGAAAAACTGTTTTTT.

The V call is TRBV7-2, the J call TRBJ2-5; D is perhaps TRBD2 (5 bases). The length of the CDR3 is 14 residues. Germline lookup yields CDR1 SGHTA and CDR2 FQGNSA. Trimming shortened V by 1 base and J by 2 bases, and 8 bases separated the two germline ends. The CDR3 coding sequence is TGTGCCAGCAGCTTAGGAGTAGCGCAAGAGACCCAGTACTTC. Protein: CASSLGVAQETQYF.

The chain uses TRBV10-2 and TRBJ1-5; perhaps TRBD1 as D (5 bases). CDR3 size: 15 residues. V dropped 10 bases and J dropped 1 base, with 17 bases sitting between them. Germline V gene data show CDR1 as WSHSY and CDR2 as SAAADI. CDR3 bases: TGCGCCACCAGAGGAGGGGAAGTAAGCAATCAGCCCCAGCATTTT. It translates to CATRGGEVSNQPQHF.

This clone has more than one count but fewer than ten. The DNA for the CDR3 is TGTGCCAGCACCTCCCTCGGGACAGGCACCGGGGAGCTGTTTTTT. Amino acids: CASTSLGTGTGELFF. This chain links TRBV28 with TRBJ2-2, with 8 nucleotides matching TRBD1. Per germline, CDR1 MDHEN and CDR2 SYDVKM. CDR3 size: 15 residues. V trimming: 7 bases; J trimming: 4 bases; junction bases outside the gene matches: 8. Full variable domain (rest looked up from reference TRBV28 and TRBJ2-2): DVKVTQSSRYLVKRTGEKVFLECVQDMDHENMFWYRQDPGLGLRLIYFSYDVKMKEKGDIPEGYSVSREKKERFSLILESASTNQTSMYLCASTSLGTGTGELFFGEGSRLTVL.

This clone was seen a single time. This rearrangement joins TRBV5-6 to TRBJ1-2; no clear D gene. Germline assignment: CDR1 SGHDT and CDR2 YYEEEE. This CDR3 comprises 12 residues. V shed 4 bases and J shed 7 bases, with 11 bases lying between them. CDR3 in amino acids: CASSPGGLGYTF. The DNA for the CDR3 is TGTGCCAGCAGCCCTGGAGGGCTTGGCTACACCTTC.

In DNA, the CDR3 is TGTGCCATCAGTGAGGGGGGGGGCTCTGACTATGGCTACACCTTC. It translates to CAISEGGGSDYGYTF. The chain recombines TRBV10-3 with TRBJ1-2; D may be TRBD1 (6 bases). The CDR3 consists of 15 residues. The germline V and J ends were trimmed by 2 bases and 3 bases, with 13 bases remaining between them. Germline CDR1 is ENHRY and CDR2 is SYGVKD.

J is TRBJ1-1 and V is TRBV28, with D perhaps matching TRBD1 (5 bases). V lost 8 bases to trimming and J lost 4 bases, with 11 bases between them. Germline V lookup: CDR1 MDHEN, CDR2 SYDVKM. This CDR3 spans 12 amino acids. CDR3 in DNA: TGTGCCAGCGGGACGGGGGGCACTGAAGCTTTCTTT. Encoded protein: CASGTGGTEAFF.

The rearrangement uses TRBV7-9 and TRBJ2-3, with TRBD1 matching over 10 bases. Losses at the gene ends were 2 bases for V and 4 bases for J; bases not matched to a gene: 9. Looked up from germline, CDR1 is SEHNR and CDR2 is FQNEAQ (reference sequence). The length of the CDR3 is 17 residues. CDR3 DNA sequence: TGTGCCAGCAGCTTACGACAGGGGGCAGAAAGGGCAGATACGCAGTATTTT. Translating gives CASSLRQGAERADTQYF.

The genes are TRBV30 and TRBJ1-6; no firm D call. Trimming stripped 2 bases from V and 3 bases from J, with 5 bases between. This CDR3 has 13 residues. Germline CDR1 is GTSNPN and CDR2 is SVGIG (reference sequence). CDR3 DNA: TGTGCCTGGAGTTCCTTCTATAATTCACCCCTCCACTTT. Translated, it gives CAWSSFYNSPLHF.

The chain carries TRBV14 and TRBJ2-1, with a tentative D call TRBD2 (5 bases). Trimming removed 0 bases at V and 4 bases at J, with 22 bases between. The CDR3 spans 19 residues. The V gene's germline CDR1 is SGHDN and CDR2 FVKESK. CDR3 in DNA: TGTGCCAGCAGCCAAGACAGCGGAAACCCTCTTGGGGTATACAATGAGCAGTTCTTC. Translation gives CASSQDSGNPLGVYNEQFF.

Only one count was recorded for this clone. The chain carries TRBV27 and TRBJ2-3, with TRBD2 as a possible D gene (6 bases). This CDR3 spans 14 amino acids. The germline V gene encodes CDR1 MNHEY and CDR2 SMNVEV (reference sequence). The ends were cut back, 3 bases at V and 1 base at J, with 8 bases in the middle. The CDR3 sequence: CASSLGLRTDTQYF. CDR3 DNA: TGTGCCAGCAGTTTGGGACTCCGCACAGATACGCAGTATTTT.

The rearrangement uses TRBV7-3 and TRBJ2-5; 7 nucleotides align to TRBD2. The CDR3 is 15 residues long. Germline V gives CDR1 SGHTA, CDR2 FQGTGA. The V gene end was trimmed by 1 base and the J gene end by 5 bases; junction bases not matched to a gene: 7. CDR3 DNA: TGTGCCAGCAGCTTAAGTGGCGGGAGCGGGGAGACCCAGTACTTC. This gives the protein CASSLSGGSGETQYF. Variable domain in full (rest from reference TRBV7-3 and TRBJ2-5): GAGVSQTPSNKVTEKGKYVELRCDPISGHTALYWYRQSLGQGPEFLIYFQGTGAADDSGLPNDRFFAVRPEGSVSTLKIQRTERGDSAVYLCASSLSGGSGETQYFGPGTRLLVL.

The rearrangement uses TRBV11-3 and TRBJ2-5; D is possibly TRBD1 (5 bases). Trimming pared 1 base from V and 1 base from J, leaving 10 bases between. Germline V gene sequence: CDR1 SGHNT, CDR2 YENEEA. The CDR3 is made up of 15 amino acids. CDR3: CASSLGAGIQETQYF. The CDR3 DNA is TGTGCCAGCAGCTTAGGAGCAGGGATCCAAGAGACCCAGTACTTC.